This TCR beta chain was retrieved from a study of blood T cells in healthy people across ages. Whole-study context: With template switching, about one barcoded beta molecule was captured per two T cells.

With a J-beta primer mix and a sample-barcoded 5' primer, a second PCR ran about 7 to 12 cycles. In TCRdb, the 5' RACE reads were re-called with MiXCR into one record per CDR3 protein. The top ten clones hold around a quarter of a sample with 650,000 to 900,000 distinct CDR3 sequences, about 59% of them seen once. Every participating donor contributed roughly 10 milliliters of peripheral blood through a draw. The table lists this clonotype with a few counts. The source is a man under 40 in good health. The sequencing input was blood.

The CDR3 DNA is TGTGCCACAAGGGCGGGACAATTACAAGAGACCCAGTACTTC. This encodes CATRAGQLQETQYF. This sequence joins TRBV10-3 and TRBJ2-5; D is possibly TRBD1 or TRBD2 (6 bases each). Germline-derived CDR1 and CDR2 are ENHRY and SYGVKD. Trimming pared 10 bases from V and 2 bases from J, leaving 17 bases between. The CDR3 has 14 residues.